Following are 12 T cell receptor beta chains from one sample sequenced in a study of cytomegalovirus exposure and HLA in healthy donors. This PCR relied on a set of 60 Vbeta primers and 13 Jbeta primers. Only in-frame clones appear in the TCRdb table, and some are missing; sequencing was by immunoSEQ multiplex PCR. This sample has 150,000 to 200,000 clones, with roughly 85% found just once. Sequencing was performed on PBMCs. The source is a middle-aged man in good health and CMV-seropositive.

The V and J genes are TRBV9 and TRBJ2-7, with 13 bases that match TRBD2. This CDR3 has 15 amino acids. Per germline, CDR1 SGDLS and CDR2 YYNGEE. Losses at the gene ends were 3 bases for V and 5 bases for J; bases not matched to a gene: 5. The CDR3 reads CASSATSGRTNEQYF. In nucleotides, the CDR3 is TGTGCCAGCAGCGCGACTAGCGGGAGGACGAACGAGCAGTACTTC. The variable domain in full, completed from reference TRBV9 and TRBJ2-7, reads DSGVTQTPKHLITATGQRVTLRCSPRSGDLSVYWYQQSLDQGLQFLIQYYNGEERAKGNILERFSAQQFPDLHSELNLSSLELGDSALYFCASSATSGRTNEQYFGPGTRLTVT.

This clone was seen a few times. This chain links TRBV28 with TRBJ2-5; the match to TRBD1 covers 11 bases. Losses at the gene ends were 4 bases for V and 5 bases for J; bases not matched to a gene: 6. CDR1 and CDR2 from the germline V gene are MDHEN and SYDVKM. There are 15 residues in the CDR3. The CDR3: CASSSGTGGLETQYF. CDR3 in DNA: TGTGCCAGCAGTTCAGGGACAGGGGGATTGGAGACCCAGTACTTC.

The rearrangement uses TRBV28 and TRBJ1-6; no clear D gene. CDR3 size: 13 residues. V lost 5 bases, J lost 7 bases, and 9 bases lay in between. The germline V gene has CDR1 MDHEN and CDR2 SYDVKM. The CDR3 loop reads CASSLTANSPLHF. DNA for the CDR3: TGTGCCAGCAGTCTGACTGCCAATTCACCCCTCCACTTT. The whole variable domain, filled in from reference TRBV28 and TRBJ1-6, reads DVKVTQSSRYLVKRTGEKVFLECVQDMDHENMFWYRQDPGLGLRLIYFSYDVKMKEKGDIPEGYSVSREKKERFSLILESASTNQTSMYLCASSLTANSPLHFGNGTRLTVT.

The chain couples TRBV11-3 to TRBJ2-3; possible D gene TRBD1, 5 bases. Germline CDR1 reads SGHNT; CDR2 reads YENEEA. The V end lost 8 bases, the J end lost 2 bases, and 14 bases lay between the germline ends. The CDR3 runs 14 residues. The CDR3 DNA reads TGTGCCAGCGCAAAACAGGCAACCACAGATACGCAGTATTTT. Its translation is CASAKQATTDTQYF.

This clone showed up just a few times. V gene TRBV11-3 combines with J gene TRBJ2-5; 8 nucleotides line up with TRBD1. The CDR3 is 15 residues long. V dropped 4 bases and J dropped 5; count of bases not matched to a gene: 9. Germline V lookup: CDR1 SGHNT, CDR2 YENEEA. This CDR3 reads CASSSQTGALETQYF. CDR3 DNA: TGTGCCAGCAGCTCACAGACAGGGGCCTTGGAGACCCAGTACTTC.

The V call is TRBV6-5, the J call TRBJ2-7, with D maybe TRBD2 (7 bases). The germline gives CDR1 MNHEY, CDR2 SVGAGI. Trimming removed 0 bases at V and 2 bases at J, with 8 bases between. This CDR3 is 14 amino acids long. The CDR3 DNA reads TGTGCCAGCAGTTACTCGGGGGGGCCCTACGAGCAGTACTTC. It codes for CASSYSGGPYEQYF.

The chain recombines TRBV4-1 with TRBJ2-7; the D gene is possibly TRBD2 (7 bases). V lost 0 bases to trimming and J lost 2 bases, with 20 bases between them. This CDR3 has 18 residues. Germline CDR1 reads MGHRA; CDR2 reads YSYEKL. The CDR3 sequence is CASSQDLGGRGYTYEQYF. The CDR3 region has the DNA TGCGCCAGCAGCCAAGACCTCGGGGGGAGGGGGTATACCTACGAGCAGTACTTC.

V gene TRBV6-1 combines with J gene TRBJ1-1; 7 bases agree with TRBD1. CDR3 length: 14 amino acids. J was trimmed by 5 bases and V by 1 base; bases with no gene match: 4. CDR1 MNHNS and CDR2 SASEGT come from the germline V gene. For the CDR3, the DNA is TGTGCCAGCAGTGAAGTAGGGGGCGGAACTGAAGCTTTCTTT. It yields the protein CASSEVGGGTEAFF.

As to this clone: Other DNA sequences in this specimen translate into the identical CDR3. This rearrangement joins TRBV11-2 to TRBJ2-3; the match to TRBD1 covers 7 bases. The CDR3 covers 14 residues. V shed 5 bases and J 0 bases; nucleotides not matched to a gene: 2. The V gene's germline CDR1 is SGHAT and CDR2 FQNNGV. The CDR3 nucleotides read TGTGCCAGCAGCCCAGGGGGTAGCACAGATACGCAGTATTTT. Amino acid sequence: CASSPGGSTDTQYF.

In its sample, this clone was seen a few times. One end of the junction fails to match germline, which may point to a read error. This chain links TRBV7-9 with TRBJ2-3; 8 bases fit TRBD2. This CDR3 spans 16 amino acids. Germline CDR1 SEHNR, CDR2 FQNEAQ (reference sequence). The CDR3 protein is CSSSAGISGNTDTQYF. The DNA of the CDR3 is TGTTCCAGCAGCGCGGGGATTAGCGGGAACACAGATACGCAGTATTTT.

The chain combines TRBV7-9 with TRBJ2-7; D unresolved. The CDR3 totals 15 residues. Per the germline V gene, CDR1 is SEHNR and CDR2 is FQNEAQ (reference sequence). V shed 2 bases and J shed 0 bases, with 11 bases lying between them. CDR3 in amino acids: CASSLYGHNSYEQYF. The CDR3 region has the DNA TGTGCCAGCAGCTTATATGGGCACAACTCCTACGAGCAGTACTTC.

The V and J genes are TRBV7-3 and TRBJ2-2, with 7 positions matching TRBD1. Per germline, CDR1 SGHTA and CDR2 FQGTGA. There are 14 residues in the CDR3. V was pared by 5 bases and J by 1 base, with 1 base of the junction left unmatched. CDR3 region: CASSRQGNTGELFF. The CDR3 region has the DNA TGTGCCAGCAGCCGACAGGGGAACACCGGGGAGCTGTTTTTT. Looking up the rest from reference TRBV7-3 and TRBJ2-2 gives the full variable domain: GAGVSQTPSNKVTEKGKYVELRCDPISGHTALYWYRQSLGQGPEFLIYFQGTGAADDSGLPNDRFFAVRPEGSVSTLKIQRTERGDSAVYLCASSRQGNTGELFFGEGSRLTVL.